A single sample is the source of the 3 T cell receptor beta chains below, sequenced in a study of CD8 T cells in ankylosing spondylitis. Each CDR3 protein gets one entry after TCRdb re-called the 5' RACE reads with MiXCR. The sample shows around 150,000 distinct CDR3 sequences, about 18% of them seen only once. Sequenced sample: blood, either unsorted or a sorted T cell fraction (not recorded which). The receptors were sampled from a male donor with ankylosing spondylitis or in good health (not recorded which).

The rearrangement links TRBV18 to TRBJ1-2; 9 nucleotides align to TRBD1. CDR1 and CDR2 from the germline V gene are KGHSH and LQKENI. The CDR3 is 13 residues long. The trim removed 5 bases at V and 4 bases at J, leaving 2 bases unmatched. The CDR3 DNA sequence: TGTGCCAGCTCAGCGGACAGGGGCTATGGCTACACCTTC. Its protein is CASSADRGYGYTF. The full variable domain, in which reference TRBV18 and TRBJ1-2 provide the parts outside the CDR3, is NAGVMQNPRHLVRRRGQEARLRCSPMKGHSHVYWYRQLPEEGLKFMVYLQKENIIDESGMPKERFSAEFPKEGPSILRIQQVVRGDSAAYFCASSADRGYGYTFGSGTRLTVV.

This clonotype was recorded many times. The rearrangement links TRBV20-1 to TRBJ1-1, with D perhaps TRBD1 (5 bases). The V end was cut by 5 bases, the J end by 10 bases, with 29 bases between. The CDR3 runs to 16 residues. CDR1 DFQATT and CDR2 SNEGSKA come from the germline V gene (reference sequence). The CDR3 is CSAREGVGRGNGAAFF. The CDR3 coding sequence is TGCAGTGCTCGCGAAGGAGTGGGGCGCGGGAATGGGGCAGCTTTCTTT.

The chain joins TRBV7-7 to TRBJ2-2, with 10 bases aligning to TRBD2. V trimming: 2 bases; J trimming: 1 base; junction bases outside the gene matches: 4. The CDR3 sequence is 17 residues long. Germline CDR1 reads SSHAT; CDR2 reads FNYEAQ (reference sequence). CDR3 loop: CASSLHGLAENTGELFF. CDR3 in DNA: TGTGCCAGCAGCTTACACGGACTAGCGGAGAACACCGGGGAGCTGTTTTTT.